The source of this TCR beta chain is a study of regulatory T cells in long-lasting Graves disease. The study, taken as a whole, reports: Persistent disease favored TRBV28, TRBJ1-2 and TRBJ2-5. It is possible that accuracy was reduced by the small size of the sample. Lower TCR diversity was seen in persistent Graves' patients than in newly diagnosed ones.

V lost 3 bases to trimming and J lost 1 base, with 13 bases between them. CDR3 length: 16 residues. Germline CDR1 reads MDHEN; CDR2 reads SYDVKM. Both iRepertoire HTBI primers and Arm-PCR of CDR3 regions were used to build the TCR beta libraries. In the source study's methods: The samples yielded roughly 64 TRBV and around 15 TRBJ segments. TCRdb fed the multiplex PCR reads into MiXCR, producing one record per CDR3 protein. The authors' filters were not applied to this entry. The table includes hundreds of thousands of distinct CDR3 sequences, roughly a sixth detected once. The time point here: newly diagnosed GD, antithyroid drugs for less than 3 months. Following extraction of RNA from PBMCs, that RNA was used to make the TCR library. This clonotype was seen ten or more times. Its antigen is undetermined.

This receptor was identified in a female donor with Graves disease. The chain has TRBV28 and TRBJ2-1, with D perhaps matching TRBD1 (6 bases). Source: peripheral blood mononuclear cells (PBMCs), taken at new diagnosis, from a patient treated with antithyroid drugs. DNA of the CDR3: TGTGCCAGCAGTTTGGGGCTTCAGGGGTCCTACAATGAGCAGTTCTTC. Translated: CASSLGLQGSYNEQFF.